This T cell receptor (beta chain) appears in the sequencing data of a study of T cell responses to AZD1222 COVID-19 vaccine. Study results and limitations: Rises in breadth and depth of Spike-specific TCRs came after two AZD1222 doses.

Some clones are missing from TCRdb's copy, which holds only in-frame ones; the method was immunoSEQ multiplex PCR. This sample yields approximately 100,000 clones, of which approximately 88% are seen a single time; approximately 16% belongs to the top ten. The germline V gene has CDR1 SGHNT and CDR2 YENEEA. CDR3 size: 14 residues. V trimming: 5 bases; J trimming: 1 base; junction bases outside the gene matches: 4. Remarks on this clone: The target antigen is unknown.

The chain employs TRBV11-3 and TRBJ1-1, with 7 bases aligning to TRBD1. The sample consisted of peripheral blood, taken on day 0 of AZD1222 vaccination. The source of this sequence is an adult in good health. This CDR3 reads CASSVGQRNTEAFF. CDR3 nucleotides: TGTGCCAGCAGCGTGGGACAGAGGAACACTGAAGCTTTCTTT.